Each of the 29 T cell receptor beta chains below was sequenced from the same sample in a study of early T cells in non-severe SARS-CoV-2 infection. TCRdb recomputed calls from the 5' RACE reads with MiXCR, one row per CDR3 protein. Counted here are some 87,000 distinct CDR3 sequences, 9.5% to 13% occurring once; the ten biggest clones make up about 2.7%. Sequencing input: whole blood. These receptor sequences come from an adult who was a healthcare worker with PCR-confirmed SARS-CoV-2 infection or an uninfected control (not recorded which).

Only a few counts were recorded for this clonotype. CDR3 protein: CASSFRLRGDTEAFF. For the CDR3, the DNA is TGCGCCAGCAGCTTTCGTCTCAGGGGCGACACTGAAGCTTTCTTT. The chain joins TRBV5-1 to TRBJ1-1; tentatively, D is TRBD1 (6 bases). Germline assignment: CDR1 SGHRS and CDR2 YFSETQ. This CDR3 has 15 residues. Trimming stripped 2 bases from V and 3 bases from J, with 14 bases between.

This clonotype was observed at least ten times. The V gene is TRBV29-1, the J gene TRBJ1-5; D not resolved. The CDR3 runs to 14 residues. V lost 4 bases, J lost 1 base, and 11 bases lay in between. Germline CDR1 and CDR2: SQVTM and ANQGSEA. CDR3 sequence (DNA): TGCAGCGTTGCCGAGGAGGGAAGCAATCAGCCCCAGCATTTT. Its translation is CSVAEEGSNQPQHF.

This clonotype was detected many times. The chain carries TRBV2 and TRBJ2-7; TRBD1 might be the D (6 bases). V was cut by 3 bases and J by 5 bases, with 11 bases left in between. The CDR3 extends over 13 amino acids. Germline V gene data show CDR1 as SNHLY and CDR2 as FYNNEI. The CDR3 DNA is TGTGCCAGCAGTGATGCAGGGGTCGACGAGCAGTACTTC. Its translation: CASSDAGVDEQYF.

This clonotype was picked up a small number of times. The J gene is TRBJ2-5, the V gene TRBV15; tentative D call: TRBD2 (7 bases). Germline V gene data show CDR1 as LNHNV and CDR2 as YYDKDF (reference sequence). Trimming removed 4 bases from V and 1 base from J, with 10 bases in between. The CDR3 runs 14 residues. The CDR3 region is CATSKGGVQETQYF. CDR3 DNA sequence: TGTGCCACCAGCAAAGGGGGGGTCCAAGAGACCCAGTACTTC. Complete variable domain (other parts from reference TRBV15 and TRBJ2-5): DAMVIQNPRYQVTQFGKPVTLSCSQTLNHNVMYWYQQKSSQAPKLLFHYYDKDFNNEADTPDNFQSRRPNTSFCFLDIRSPGLGDTAMYLCATSKGGVQETQYFGPGTRLLVL.

This clonotype was counted between two and nine times. The rearrangement uses TRBV24-1 and TRBJ1-1; D is uncertain. Germline assignment: CDR1 KGHDR and CDR2 SFDVKD. The CDR3 runs 13 residues. Trimming removed 8 bases from V and 4 bases from J, with 13 bases in between. Here the CDR3 DNA reads TGTGCCACCACCAAGGCGGTAGGCACTGAAGCTTTCTTT. This sequence encodes CATTKAVGTEAFF.

This clonotype has more than one count but fewer than ten. The chain links TRBV5-1 to TRBJ1-2; 11 bases align to TRBD1. The CDR3 sequence is 15 residues long. Germline V lookup: CDR1 SGHRS, CDR2 YFSETQ. V trimming: 4 bases; J trimming: 8 bases; junction bases outside the gene matches: 10. The CDR3, as DNA: TGCGCCAGCAGCGCGGGAGGACAGGGGGCATACGGCTACACCTTC. Amino acids: CASSAGGQGAYGYTF.

The chain is built from TRBV7-3 and TRBJ2-1; 9 nucleotides align to TRBD1. CDR3 length: 12 residues. Germline loops: CDR1 SGHTA, CDR2 FQGTGA. The J segment lost 8 bases and the V segment lost 8 bases, leaving 4 bases of the junction unmatched. CDR3 DNA: TGTGCCAGCGGACAGGGGTCCGATGAGCAGTTCTTC. Translated, it gives CASGQGSDEQFF.

V usage is TRBV18 and J usage is TRBJ2-1; 9 bases line up with TRBD2. J was trimmed by 0 bases and V by 3 bases; bases with no gene match: 9. The V gene's germline CDR1 is KGHSH and CDR2 LQKENI. The CDR3 totals 18 residues. The CDR3 protein is CASSPTAGGPSSYNEQFF. In DNA form, the CDR3 reads TGTGCCAGCTCACCTACGGCGGGAGGGCCGAGCTCCTACAATGAGCAGTTCTTC.

The chain combines TRBV9 with TRBJ2-7; D unclear. V was cut by 2 bases and J by 5 bases, with 17 bases left in between. The CDR3 is 15 residues long. The germline V gene has CDR1 SGDLS and CDR2 YYNGEE. CDR3 amino acids: CASSVRWSGGDEQYF. In nucleotides, the CDR3 is TGTGCCAGCAGCGTTCGGTGGTCCGGTGGGGACGAGCAGTACTTC.

This clonotype was seen at least ten times. This sequence joins TRBV7-3 and TRBJ2-2; 9 nucleotides align to TRBD2. This CDR3 has 16 amino acids. From germline, CDR1 is SGHTA and CDR2 FQGTGA. V lost 5 bases, J lost 3 bases, and 7 bases stayed unmatched. The CDR3 spells CASSPTLAGYTGELFF. As DNA, the CDR3 is TGTGCCAGCAGCCCGACCCTAGCGGGGTACACCGGGGAGCTGTTTTTT. Filled out from reference TRBV7-3 and TRBJ2-2, the complete variable domain reads GAGVSQTPSNKVTEKGKYVELRCDPISGHTALYWYRQSLGQGPEFLIYFQGTGAADDSGLPNDRFFAVRPEGSVSTLKIQRTERGDSAVYLCASSPTLAGYTGELFFGEGSRLTVL.

This clonotype was seen ten or more times. V and J are TRBV6-6 and TRBJ2-3; 10 bases match TRBD2. Trimming removed 5 bases from V and 2 bases from J; junction bases left unmatched: 7. The CDR3 consists of 16 residues. From germline, CDR1 is MNHNY and CDR2 SVGAGI (reference sequence). The CDR3 DNA reads as TGTGCCAGCAGTAACCTACTAGCGGGAAACACAGATACGCAGTATTTT. This sequence encodes CASSNLLAGNTDTQYF.

In its sample, this clonotype was seen many times. CDR3 DNA sequence: TGTGCCAGCAGCGGCGGGGGCGGTGAGACCCAGTACTTC. Its translation is CASSGGGGETQYF. The chain links TRBV7-3 to TRBJ2-5; the D gene is possibly TRBD2 (7 bases). The CDR3 runs to 13 residues. V was pared by 5 bases and J by 5 bases, with 12 bases between. CDR1 and CDR2 (germline): SGHTA, FQGTGA.

The sample holds a few counts of this clonotype. The J gene is TRBJ2-3, the V gene TRBV7-9; D tentatively reads TRBD1 or TRBD2 (5 bases each). The germline gives CDR1 SEHNR, CDR2 FQNEAQ (reference sequence). This CDR3 is built from 15 residues. Trimming left V 6 bases short and J 1 base short, with 14 bases between. The CDR3 reads CASSPMGRGTDTQYF. The CDR3 bases are TGTGCCAGCAGTCCAATGGGGCGGGGCACAGATACGCAGTATTTT.

This clonotype was found many times. V is TRBV9 and J is TRBJ2-5; TRBD1 matches 11 bases. V dropped 4 bases and J dropped 3; count of bases not matched to a gene: 5. Germline-derived CDR1 and CDR2 are SGDLS and YYNGEE. The CDR3 is made up of 15 amino acids. CDR3 in amino acids: CASSHGTGGKETQYF. The CDR3 region has the DNA TGTGCCAGCAGCCATGGGACAGGGGGAAAAGAGACCCAGTACTTC.

This clonotype was seen ten or more times. The CDR3 loop is CASSEGGLSRTGELFF. The CDR3 bases are TGCGCCAGCAGCGAAGGGGGTTTAAGTAGGACCGGGGAGCTGTTTTTT. The chain carries TRBV4-1 and TRBJ2-2; a weak D match, TRBD1 (6 bases). The V end lost 5 bases, the J end lost 5 bases, and 18 bases lay between the germline ends. Germline CDR1 MGHRA, CDR2 YSYEKL. This CDR3 region has 16 residues.

This clonotype was recorded many times. The genes are TRBV7-6 and TRBJ2-3; 7 nucleotides agree with TRBD1. The CDR3 totals 15 residues. V trimming: 5 bases; J trimming: 4 bases; junction bases outside the gene matches: 9. In germline, CDR1 is SGHVS, CDR2 FNYEAQ. This CDR3 is CASSPVPTGADTQYF. In DNA form, the CDR3 reads TGTGCCAGCAGCCCCGTCCCAACAGGGGCAGATACGCAGTATTTT.

This clonotype showed up just a few times. The chain is built from TRBV10-3 and TRBJ2-3; no reliable D call. V shed 0 bases and J shed 4 bases, with 5 bases lying between them. CDR1 is ENHRY, CDR2 SYGVKD, per germline. The CDR3 is 13 residues long. This chain's CDR3 is CAISESTPDTQYF. The CDR3 DNA reads TGTGCCATCAGTGAGTCGACTCCAGATACGCAGTATTTT.

This clonotype was seen ten or more times. V is TRBV12-3 or TRBV12-4 and J is TRBJ2-3; D may match TRBD1 or TRBD2 (5 bases each). Trimming stripped 6 bases from V and 6 bases from J, with 22 bases between. CDR3 length: 16 residues. CDR3 sequence reads: CASSPTGPIGSDTQYF. The CDR3 region has the DNA TGTGCCAGCAGCCCCACGGGGCCGATAGGGTCCGATACGCAGTATTTT.

This clonotype was observed many times. The CDR3 sequence is CSARDRGGAHYGYTF. CDR3 in DNA: TGCAGTGCTAGAGATCGAGGGGGCGCTCACTATGGCTACACCTTC. J is TRBJ1-2 and V is TRBV20-1; 7 nucleotides match TRBD1. Germline trimming cut 0 bases from V and 3 bases from J; bases unmatched to any gene: 7. The germline CDR1 and CDR2 sequences are DFQATT and SNEGSKA (reference sequence). The CDR3 is 15 residues long.

This clonotype was detected only a few times. V is TRBV5-1 and J is TRBJ1-3; D possibly corresponds to TRBD1 (5 bases). V was shortened by 0 bases and J by 7 bases, with 11 bases between the two germline ends. The CDR3 runs 14 residues. In germline, CDR1 is SGHRS, CDR2 YFSETQ. The CDR3 DNA reads TGCGCCAGCAGCTTGGGCCGGGACCGGAACACCATATATTTT. Its protein product is CASSLGRDRNTIYF.

This clonotype was recorded many times. A read error may account for a junction end that differs from germline. The gene calls are TRBV11-2 and TRBJ2-7, with D perhaps TRBD1 or TRBD2 (7 bases each). CDR3 length: 13 residues. Germline assignment: CDR1 SGHAT and CDR2 FQNNGV. As DNA, the CDR3 is TGTGCCAGCAGCTTAGGGGGACAGCCTACTAGCGAATTC. Amino acid sequence: CASSLGGQPTSEF. The entire variable domain, with the rest obtained from reference TRBV11-2 and TRBJ2-7, is as follows: EAGVAQSPRYKIIEKRQSVAFWCNPISGHATLYWYQQILGQGPKLLIQFQNNGVVDDSQLPKDRFSAERLKGVDSTLKIQPAKLEDSAVYLCASSLGGQPTSEFGPGTRLTVT.

Many counts were recorded for this clonotype. The gene calls are TRBV10-3 and TRBJ2-3, with D uncertain. This CDR3 contains 12 residues. Trimming removed 4 bases from V and 6 bases from J, with 8 bases in between. The V gene's germline CDR1 is ENHRY and CDR2 SYGVKD. The CDR3 region has the DNA TGTGCCATCAGTGTATCTGAGGATACGCAGTATTTT. Translation gives CAISVSEDTQYF.

This clonotype was picked up a small number of times. The chain has TRBV28 and TRBJ2-7; the D is unclear. V lost 4 bases and J 4 bases, leaving 20 bases between the germline ends. This CDR3 is 16 amino acids long. Germline V lookup: CDR1 MDHEN, CDR2 SYDVKM. The CDR3 DNA reads as TGTGCCAGCAGTTATCTCCGGATAGGAAGCTGGTACGAGCAGTACTTC. It translates to CASSYLRIGSWYEQYF.

Concerning this clonotype: A much larger clone is a single base away; this may be a read error. This chain uses TRBV3-1 with TRBJ2-7; D remains ambiguous. The germline V and J ends were trimmed by 1 base and 4 bases, with 5 bases remaining between them. The CDR3 consists of 12 residues. The germline V gene encodes CDR1 LGHDT and CDR2 YNNKEL (reference sequence). CDR3 sequence reads: CASSQGIYEQYF. DNA for the CDR3: TGTGCCAGCAGCCAAGGGATTTACGAGCAGTACTTC.

This clonotype occurred a few times. The chain uses TRBV29-1 and TRBJ2-1; D remains ambiguous. The CDR3 extends over 14 amino acids. CDR1 and CDR2 from the germline V gene are SQVTM and ANQGSEA. The ends were cut back, 3 bases at V and 6 bases at J, with 15 bases in the middle. CDR3 sequence (DNA): TGCAGCGTTGAGCGGCGGCTTGGGGTCAATGAGCAGTTCTTC. Encoded protein: CSVERRLGVNEQFF.

This clonotype appeared many times. The J gene is TRBJ2-7, the V gene TRBV3-1; D is undetermined. CDR1 LGHDT and CDR2 YNNKEL come from the germline V gene (reference sequence). Trimming shortened V by 3 bases and J by 3 bases, and 9 bases separated the two germline ends. The CDR3 is made up of 13 amino acids. The CDR3 is CASSHRAGYEQYF. The CDR3, as DNA: TGTGCCAGCAGCCACCGTGCAGGCTACGAGCAGTACTTC.

This clonotype has ten or more counts. The chain recombines TRBV2 with TRBJ2-1, with D tentatively TRBD1 (5 bases). The CDR3 is made up of 16 amino acids. Germline assignment: CDR1 SNHLY and CDR2 FYNNEI. The V and J ends lost 8 bases and 0 bases respectively, with 17 bases between them. The CDR3 reads CASGRLGRSSYNEQFF. For the CDR3, the DNA is TGTGCCAGCGGACGCTTGGGGCGCTCCTCCTACAATGAGCAGTTCTTC.

This chain joins TRBV5-1 and TRBJ2-7; 7 bases match TRBD1. Per the germline V gene, CDR1 is SGHRS and CDR2 is YFSETQ. Germline trimming cut 4 bases from V and 3 bases from J; bases unmatched to any gene: 7. This CDR3 spans 14 amino acids. CDR3 in DNA: TGCGCCAGCAGCATCGACAGGGACCTCTACGAGCAGTACTTC. This gives the protein CASSIDRDLYEQYF.

This clonotype turned up a few times. The chain uses TRBV28 and TRBJ2-7; 12 bases map to TRBD2. This CDR3 spans 15 amino acids. Germline lookup yields CDR1 MDHEN and CDR2 SYDVKM. Germline trimming cut 6 bases from V and 4 bases from J; bases unmatched to any gene: 7. Written as DNA, the CDR3 is TGTGCCAGCAGCCCTGCGGGACTAGCGGGTTACGAGCAGTACTTC. Protein: CASSPAGLAGYEQYF. Complete variable domain (other parts from reference TRBV28 and TRBJ2-7): DVKVTQSSRYLVKRTGEKVFLECVQDMDHENMFWYRQDPGLGLRLIYFSYDVKMKEKGDIPEGYSVSREKKERFSLILESASTNQTSMYLCASSPAGLAGYEQYFGPGTRLTVT.